This entry lists 18 T cell receptor beta chains sequenced from one sample in a study of shared clonotypes between healthy human individuals. The method was immunoSEQ multiplex PCR; TCRdb's version includes in-frame clones alone and lacks a portion of them. There are over a million clones in the sample; around three quarters occur only once, and 0.55% to 0.7% lies in the top ten. The specimen was memory CD4+ T cells from PBMCs. The subset: CD45RA-negative fraction. The receptor source for this set is a man in his late teens or twenties in good health. Some clones in this sample may be carry-over from other donors' samples.

V is TRBV19 and J is TRBJ2-1; TRBD2 agrees at 9 bases. The junction had 7 bases not matched to a gene; V was cut back by 1 base and J by 9 bases. The germline V gene has CDR1 LNHDA and CDR2 SQIVND (reference sequence). The CDR3 consists of 15 residues. CDR3 nucleotide sequence: TGTGCCAGTAGTATAGTGCTAGCGGGACTTCCTGAGCAGTTCTTC. Its translation is CASSIVLAGLPEQFF.

V gene TRBV25-1 combines with J gene TRBJ2-5; weak D call: TRBD1 (6 bases). In germline, CDR1 is MGHDK, CDR2 SYGVNS. The CDR3 has 14 amino acids. V was trimmed by 4 bases and J by 2 bases, leaving 11 bases between them. CDR3 nucleotide sequence: TGTGCCAGCAGTGGGACAGCCTTTCAAGAGACCCAGTACTTC. Translation gives CASSGTAFQETQYF.

The chain uses TRBV30 and TRBJ2-1; 7 bases map to TRBD2. Losses at the gene ends were 0 bases for V and 2 bases for J; bases not matched to a gene: 4. The CDR3 is made up of 15 amino acids. CDR1 is GTSNPN, CDR2 SVGIG, per germline (reference sequence). CDR3: CAWSVGGSAYNEQFF. CDR3 nucleotides: TGTGCCTGGAGTGTAGGCGGGAGTGCCTACAATGAGCAGTTCTTC.

The chain recombines TRBV25-1 with TRBJ2-7; the D gene is possibly TRBD2 (5 bases). This CDR3 region has 14 residues. Germline V gene sequence: CDR1 MGHDK, CDR2 SYGVNS. Trimming took off 4 bases at V and 0 bases at J, with 10 bases between the two ends. CDR3 in amino acids: CASSVPGSSYEQYF. The DNA of the CDR3 is TGTGCCAGCAGTGTCCCTGGGAGCTCCTACGAGCAGTACTTC.

This sequence joins TRBV4-1 and TRBJ2-5; D unclear. The CDR3 loop spans 14 amino acids. The V end was cut by 0 bases, the J end by 3 bases, with 8 bases between. Germline CDR1 and CDR2: MGHRA and YSYEKL. The CDR3 here is CASSQDSLKETQYF. The DNA for the CDR3 is TGCGCCAGCAGCCAAGATAGTCTTAAAGAGACCCAGTACTTC.

The chain recombines TRBV28 with TRBJ1-2, with unresolved D. The CDR3 consists of 12 residues. The V end was cut by 3 bases, the J end by 3 bases, with 5 bases between. The germline V gene encodes CDR1 MDHEN and CDR2 SYDVKM. For the CDR3, the DNA is TGTGCCAGCAGTTTCGCGGACTATGGCTACACCTTC. Its protein is CASSFADYGYTF.

V and J are TRBV11-3 and TRBJ1-1; the match to TRBD1 covers 9 bases. The junction had 15 bases not matched to a gene; V was cut back by 5 bases and J by 11 bases. The germline V gene encodes CDR1 SGHNT and CDR2 YENEEA. This CDR3 is 15 amino acids long. The CDR3 protein is CASSLSATGGRNAFF. DNA for the CDR3: TGTGCCAGCAGCCTTTCCGCCACAGGGGGCAGGAATGCTTTCTTT.

The chain carries TRBV5-1 and TRBJ2-7; D unresolved. This CDR3 spans 14 amino acids. CDR1 SGHRS and CDR2 YFSETQ come from the germline V gene. Trimming cost V 0 bases and J 5 bases, with 12 bases left between them. Written as DNA, the CDR3 is TGCGCCAGCAGCTTGGCTCAGATAGGAGACGAGCAGTACTTC. This sequence encodes CASSLAQIGDEQYF.

The chain employs TRBV29-1 and TRBJ2-3; TRBD1 agrees at 7 bases. Trimming cost V 1 base and J 5 bases; bases outside gene matches: 6. This CDR3 contains 14 residues. Per the germline V gene, CDR1 is SQVTM and CDR2 is ANQGSEA. The CDR3 sequence is CSVEGGTVLDTQYF. The DNA for the CDR3 is TGCAGCGTTGAAGGTGGGACAGTACTAGATACGCAGTATTTT.

DNA of the CDR3: TGTGCCAGCAGCTCCGGGGGCCACTTGGCGCAGTACTTC. It codes for CASSSGGHLAQYF. The rearrangement joins TRBV6-5 to TRBJ2-7; D may match TRBD1 or TRBD2 (6 bases each). This CDR3 contains 13 residues. Germline loops: CDR1 MNHEY, CDR2 SVGAGI. The germline V and J ends were trimmed by 6 bases and 9 bases, with 18 bases remaining between them.

In this sample, this clone turned up a few times. This chain links TRBV21-1 with TRBJ2-2; whether TRBD2, the table's D call, matches the DNA was not checked. TRBV21-1 is a listed pseudogene. The CDR3 is made up of 16 amino acids. The CDR3 coding sequence is TGTGCCAGCAATGGGTCTAGAGGGTGGAACACCGGGGAGCTGTTTTTT. This encodes CASNGSRGWNTGELFF.

Comments on this clone: Being one base from a much bigger clone, this may be a read error. This chain links TRBV7-3 with TRBJ1-1, with D possibly TRBD1 on 6 matching bases. Trimming shortened V by 1 base and J by 3 bases, and 9 bases separated the two germline ends. The germline CDR1 and CDR2 sequences are SGHTA and FQGTGA. CDR3 length: 14 residues. CDR3 protein: CASSLSGQHTEAFF. The CDR3 nucleotides are TGTGCCAGCAGCTTAAGCGGACAGCACACTGAAGCTTTCTTT.

The chain carries TRBV9 and TRBJ1-5; the D gene is possibly TRBD1 (6 bases). The CDR3 runs to 16 residues. The germline gives CDR1 SGDLS, CDR2 YYNGEE. V was shortened by 0 bases and J by 2 bases, with 12 bases between the two germline ends. This chain's CDR3 is CASSVVGRGGNQPQHF. The CDR3 DNA sequence: TGTGCCAGCAGCGTAGTTGGCAGGGGTGGCAATCAGCCCCAGCATTTT. The variable domain in full, with the rest retrieved from reference TRBV9 and TRBJ1-5, is DSGVTQTPKHLITATGQRVTLRCSPRSGDLSVYWYQQSLDQGLQFLIQYYNGEERAKGNILERFSAQQFPDLHSELNLSSLELGDSALYFCASSVVGRGGNQPQHFGDGTRLSIL.

The rearrangement joins TRBV14 to TRBJ1-1; D perhaps matches TRBD1 (5 bases). Trimming took 6 bases from V and 0 from J, leaving 17 bases between them. Per the germline V gene, CDR1 is SGHDN and CDR2 is FVKESK. The CDR3 sequence is 16 residues long. The CDR3 spells CASSSYRDSLNTEAFF. The CDR3 region has the DNA TGTGCCAGCAGTTCTTACCGGGACTCCCTGAACACTGAAGCTTTCTTT.

Here the CDR3 reads CASSLGRRGRADTQYF. The CDR3 DNA follows: TGCGCCAGCAGCTTGGGAAGACGCGGGAGGGCAGATACGCAGTATTTT. V usage is TRBV5-1 and J usage is TRBJ2-3; 9 nucleotides line up with TRBD2. Germline V CDR1 and CDR2: SGHRS, YFSETQ. This CDR3 is built from 16 residues. J lost 4 bases, V lost 0 bases, and 6 bases had no gene match.

V usage is TRBV30 and J usage is TRBJ2-1; the match to TRBD1 covers 8 bases. Losses at the gene ends were 3 bases for V and 8 bases for J; bases not matched to a gene: 12. This CDR3 is built from 15 residues. Germline V gene sequence: CDR1 GTSNPN, CDR2 SVGIG (reference sequence). The CDR3 loop reads CAWSSPGTGSDEQFF. For the CDR3, the DNA is TGTGCCTGGAGCAGTCCCGGGACAGGTTCGGATGAGCAGTTCTTC. Full variable domain (rest looked up from reference TRBV30 and TRBJ2-1): SQTIHQWPATLVQPVGSPLSLECTVEGTSNPNLYWYRQAAGRGLQLLFYSVGIGQISSEVPQNLSASRPQDRQFILSSKKLLLSDSGFYLCAWSSPGTGSDEQFFGPGTRLTVL.

The chain combines TRBV14 with TRBJ1-1; the D gene is possibly TRBD1 (5 bases). CDR1 and CDR2 from the germline V gene are SGHDN and FVKESK. The V and J ends lost 2 bases and 7 bases respectively, with 14 bases between them. This CDR3 comprises 14 residues. The CDR3 region is CASSQFAGDLEAFF. The DNA for the CDR3 is TGTGCCAGCAGCCAATTCGCCGGGGACCTTGAAGCTTTCTTT.

Details on this clone: Only one base separates this from a far larger clonotype, so it likely reflects a read error. The sample carries other DNA sequences with the same CDR3. This rearrangement joins TRBV28 to TRBJ2-1, with D possibly matching TRBD2 (5 bases). This CDR3 has 16 residues. Germline values: CDR1 MDHEN, CDR2 SYDVKM. This CDR3 reads CASSYPHGGSYNEQFF. In DNA, the CDR3 is TGTGCCAGCAGTTACCCTCACGGAGGTTCCTACAATGAACAGTTCTTC.